This T cell receptor beta chain was obtained from a study of blood T cell repertoires in COVID-19. In the study overall: PBMCs, B-cell-depleted T cells, or T cells provided the cDNA or gDNA that made up the material.

Measured with immunoSEQ multiplex PCR; TCRdb has only the in-frame clones, and not every one. Here the sample spans some 55,000 clones, around 87% being singletons. This CDR3 has 14 residues. Losses at the gene ends were 5 bases for V and 6 bases for J; bases not matched to a gene: 5. The germline V gene encodes CDR1 SGHTA and CDR2 FQGNSA. Material for sequencing was peripheral blood. The sequence came from a man between 60 and 75 years old with acute or convalescent COVID-19. V is TRBV7-2 and J is TRBJ2-3; 10 bases map to TRBD1. The chain's CDR3 is CASSIRQGADTQYF. Here the CDR3 DNA reads TGTGCCAGCAGCATACGACAGGGGGCTGATACGCAGTATTTT.